This T cell receptor beta chain is from a study of T cells in Graves' hyperthyroidism and ophthalmopathy. For the study at large: Peripheral blood draws took place at initial diagnosis, ahead of any treatment.

TCR beta CDR3 sequences were amplified from RNA transcripts. With the HTBI primer set, the TCR CDR3 went through a first round of RT-PCR. TCRdb analysed the multiplex PCR reads with MiXCR anew, one entry per CDR3 protein. The sample holds around 560,000 distinct CDR3 sequences, 16% seen once. Patients between 18 and 65 years old had hyperthyroidism, newly diagnosed and lasting under 2 months. Uncontrolled infection, other autoimmune disease, pregnancy or lactation disqualified patients from enrolment. CDR1 is GTSNPN and CDR2 is SVGIG in the germline V gene (reference sequence). There are 11 residues in the CDR3. V lost 8 bases to trimming and J lost 5 bases; unmatched junction nucleotides: 5. Study-wide points: A model built on 13 V-J features separated ophthalmopathy from stable hyperthyroidism.

About this clonotype itself: Its antigen is not known.

This sequence was found in a woman under 30 with Graves' hyperthyroidism. What was sequenced was blood. The V call is TRBV30, the J call TRBJ1-2; 7 nucleotides line up with TRBD1. The CDR3 DNA follows: TGTGCCACGGGACAGAGGTATGGCTACACCTTC. Translated, it gives CATGQRYGYTF.